What follows is one TCR beta chain and its context. Its antigen is not identified. The library tagged individual cDNA molecules with unique molecular identifiers. TCRdb independently ran MiXCR on the RACE reads; one entry per CDR3 protein. The table shows about 130,000 distinct CDR3 sequences, with about 9% occurring only once. These data come from a study of human T cells and chemical hapten exposure. Overall study results and limits: No shift was seen in TCRs above 1 in 1000 frequency with DPC sensitization.

The time point is: healthy volunteer bleed at 2 weeks. Total RNA came from unfractionated whole blood. Trimming took 3 bases from V and 3 from J; bases not matched to a gene: 6. The CDR3 runs 15 residues. Germline V lookup: CDR1 SGDLS, CDR2 YYNGEE. The sample was whole blood. V is TRBV9 and J is TRBJ2-5, with 9 nucleotides matching TRBD1. This sequence originates from a male donor in good health. Some clones in this sample may be carry-over from other donors' samples. CDR3 in amino acids: CASSAATGGEETQYF. CDR3 DNA: TGTGCCAGCAGCGCAGCTACAGGGGGCGAAGAGACCCAGTACTTC.